This paragraph covers one T cell receptor (beta chain) sequence. The specificity of this receptor is unknown. Within one base of it there is no much larger clone, and no base qualities were kept. The TCR beta CDR3 regions were amplified from the RNA transcripts. The first round of RT-PCR for the TCR CDR3 was performed with the HTBI primer set and the Qiagen OneStep RT-PCR kit. A second multiplex PCR round built the libraries, followed by size selection and purification. The libraries were sequenced on an Illumina HiSeq2000 using paired-end 100 bp reads. From the authors' description of their analysis: SOAPnuke was used to process the raw data, removing reads that contained adapters or uncalled bases, had a mean Phred below 15, or lacked an exact match to the constant primer or identifier. COPE v1.2.5 was used to merge the high-quality paired reads, and each unique nucleotide sequence was defined as a clonotype. MiTCR v1.1 was used to align clonotypes to the IMGT TRBV, TRBD and TRBJ reference segments. Analysis was restricted to V-J combinations with a frequency above 0.0001, which covered over 98% of repertoires. A TCS score was defined as the ratio between F50 (clonal expansion) and ExV (chaos), using BLOSUM62-based TCRdist between CDR3 peptides within each V-J. Welch's t-statistics and random forest reduced around 520 V-J features to 13, which were used in a naive Bayes classifier (R e1071). TCRdb redid the processing of the public reads, applying fastp at Q25 and MiXCR, and retained in-frame beta chains. A single entry per CDR3 protein holds the most common genes and DNA from its merged rows. These V and J calls originate from TCRdb's pipeline instead of the authors' own analysis. The sample table holds hundreds of thousands of distinct CDR3 sequences, of which around 20% were seen once. The ten largest clones represent 34% of the sample.

The sample is drawn from a study of T cells in Graves' hyperthyroidism and ophthalmopathy (dated by TCRdb to the late 2010s). About the study as a whole: Peripheral blood was collected at initial diagnosis, before any treatment. The 90 to 100 discovery patients were randomly divided into training and test sets at a 7:3 ratio. Following sampling, methimazole starting at 30 mg daily was given to hyperthyroidism patients, and high-dose intravenous methylprednisolone was given to ophthalmopathy patients. A discovery cohort of roughly 96 patients, 43 with Graves' ophthalmopathy and under 60 with stable Graves' hyperthyroidism, was used to find distinguishing TCR V-J signatures. In addition, the study compared T-cell repertoires in thyroid tissue and in blood from six Graves' hyperthyroidism patients. The paper describes TCR Vbeta CDR3 sequencing of 135 peripheral blood samples, made up of 43 ophthalmopathy patients, more than 70 hyperthyroidism patients and 17 progressor patients. Whether ophthalmopathy could be predicted prospectively was tested in an independent validation cohort made up of approximately 19 hyperthyroidism patients plus 17 patients who later progressed to ophthalmopathy. Overall study results and their limits: During validation, the model predicted progression to ophthalmopathy a median of approximately 7 months ahead of onset, with more than 55% sensitivity and 72% to 85% specificity. Most expanded thyroid clonotypes (frequency above 0.001) were also found in blood, which suggests that blood repertoires may mirror thyroid immune responses. In cross-validation, a model built on a 13 V-J signature told ophthalmopathy apart from stable hyperthyroidism with roughly 87% sensitivity and around 84% specificity, and in testing the same model reached 80%/75%. Sample size was not statistically predetermined, and investigators were not blinded to group allocation.

Ophthalmopathy patients had moderately to severely active disease, Clinical Activity Score of at least 3, NOSPECS grade of at least 4, and duration under 3 months. Patients with uncontrolled infections, other autoimmune diseases, pregnancy or lactation were excluded. Diagnoses relied on clinical symptoms, serum thyroxine and TRAb, thyroid ultrasound and orbital computed tomography. PBMCs were isolated from 10 ml of fresh peripheral blood by Ficoll-Paque density gradient centrifugation. Total RNA was extracted using Trizol reagent, and RNA quality was assessed on an Agilent 2100 Bioanalyzer. V is clipped by 5 bases and J by 2 bases, and the sequence between their germline boundaries is 12 bases long. The germline V gene encodes CDR1 SEHNR and CDR2 FQNEAQ (reference sequence). The CDR3 holds 14 amino acids from the cysteine to the phenylalanine. The DNA shown is the 42-base CDR3, in frame from base 1.

The sequence came from a man aged 25-45 years with Graves' ophthalmopathy. The sequenced material came from blood. The chain is made from TRBV7-9 and TRBJ2-5; too little of a D gene remains to name it. The nucleotide sequence reads as follows: TGTGCCAGCAGCCCTACTACAGAGCAAGAGACCCAGTACTTC. It specifies CASSPTTEQETQYF.